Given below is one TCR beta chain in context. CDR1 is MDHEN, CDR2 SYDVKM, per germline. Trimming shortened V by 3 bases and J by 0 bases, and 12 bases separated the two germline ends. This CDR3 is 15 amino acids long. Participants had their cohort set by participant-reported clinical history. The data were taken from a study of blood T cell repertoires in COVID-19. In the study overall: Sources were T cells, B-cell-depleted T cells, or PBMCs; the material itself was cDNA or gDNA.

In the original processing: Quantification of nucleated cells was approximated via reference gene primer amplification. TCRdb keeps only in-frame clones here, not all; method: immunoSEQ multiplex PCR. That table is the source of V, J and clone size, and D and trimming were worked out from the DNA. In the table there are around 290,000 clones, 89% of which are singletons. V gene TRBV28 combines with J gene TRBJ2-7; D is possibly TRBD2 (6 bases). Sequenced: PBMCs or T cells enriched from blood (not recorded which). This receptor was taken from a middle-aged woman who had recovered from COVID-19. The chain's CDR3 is CASSFVAGPSYEQYF. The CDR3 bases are TGTGCCAGCAGTTTTGTGGCGGGACCCTCCTACGAGCAGTACTTC.